One and the same sample provided the 2 T cell receptor beta chains below, sequenced in a study of T cell responses to AZD1222 COVID-19 vaccine. Only in-frame clones appear in the TCRdb table, and some are missing; sequencing was by immunoSEQ multiplex PCR. The top ten clones hold under 1.1% of a sample with about 180,000 clones, just under 95% of them seen once. Sequences were derived from peripheral blood, sampled 28 days after the second dose of the MenACWY control vaccine. These receptors were obtained from an adult who received the MenACWY meningococcal vaccine as a control.

The V call is TRBV21-1, the J call TRBJ1-5. TRBV21-1 corresponds to a pseudogene. The CDR3 length is 15 residues. The CDR3 loop reads CASSARGSSNQPQHF. The CDR3 nucleotides are TGTGCCAGCAGCGCCCGAGGTAGCAGCAATCAGCCCCAGCATTTT.

The chain has TRBV14 and TRBJ2-3, with D perhaps TRBD2 (5 bases). This CDR3 is 16 amino acids long. CDR1 is SGHDN, CDR2 FVKESK, per germline. V was trimmed by 4 bases and J by 0 bases, leaving 14 bases between them. The CDR3 nucleotides read TGTGCCAGCAGCCCCCTCTCGGGGTTGAGCACAGATACGCAGTATTTT. As protein: CASSPLSGLSTDTQYF.